The present T cell receptor (beta chain) was sequenced within a study of PD-1 blockade in classical Hodgkin lymphoma. Points from the study as a whole: The repertoire differences lack a defined cause, possibly disease activity or prior therapy. Nivolumab starters within 1 year of ASCT were excluded. Complete responders' baseline diversity resembled that of newly diagnosed patients.

Sequencing was performed with immunoSEQ multiplex PCR; in TCRdb, only in-frame clones are kept and a portion is missing. In the table there are fewer than 70,000 clones, approximately 90% of which are singletons. This CDR3 is built from 13 residues. Germline loops: CDR1 SGHRS, CDR2 YFSETQ. The germline V and J ends were trimmed by 4 bases and 6 bases, with 14 bases remaining between them. Every one of the patients relapsed after autologous stem cell transplantation (brentuximab vedotin exposure was variable). About this clone itself: The antigen remains unidentified.

Sequenced here: peripheral blood mononuclear cells (PBMCs), sampled before the second cycle of nivolumab. The J gene is TRBJ2-7, the V gene TRBV5-1; D may be TRBD2 (6 bases). The TCR sequence derives from a human donor with classical Hodgkin lymphoma. The CDR3 bases are TGCGCCAGCAGCGTAACCGGGGGAGGCGAGCAGTACTTC. It translates to CASSVTGGGEQYF. Drawing the rest from reference TRBV5-1 and TRBJ2-7, the complete variable domain is KAGVTQTPRYLIKTRGQQVTLSCSPISGHRSVSWYQQTPGQGLQFLFEYFSETQRNKGNFPGRFSGRQFSNSRSEMNVSTLELGDSALYLCASSVTGGGEQYFGPGTRLTVT.